These 26 T cell receptor beta chains share one sample of origin, sequenced in a study of T cell changes during pregnancy in multiple sclerosis. Libraries were prepared by immunoSEQ multiplex PCR; TCRdb keeps only in-frame clonotypes and omits some of them. The table lists about 87,000 clones, 93% of them singletons, with roughly 1.4% in the top ten. The sample in question was peripheral blood, obtained in the third trimester of pregnancy. Source of these receptors: a female donor in good health, enrolled as a control in a pregnancy study.

V and J are TRBV4-1 and TRBJ2-1; no reliable D call. Germline CDR1 reads MGHRA; CDR2 reads YSYEKL. Trimming left V 2 bases short and J 4 bases short, with 12 bases between. The CDR3 is 15 residues long. The CDR3 protein is CASSQQEASYNEQFF. The CDR3 region has the DNA TGCGCCAGCAGCCAACAAGAGGCGAGTTACAATGAGCAGTTCTTC.

The genes are TRBV5-8 and TRBJ2-7; no clear D. The ends were cut back, 4 bases at V and 3 bases at J, with 5 bases in the middle. Per germline, CDR1 SGHTS and CDR2 YDEGEE. The CDR3 is made up of 11 amino acids. For the CDR3, the DNA is TGTGCCAGCAGCGCCTACTACGAGCAGTACTTC. Amino acid sequence: CASSAYYEQYF.

The chain employs TRBV28 and TRBJ2-7, with 9 bases that match TRBD1. This CDR3 has 13 residues. J gave up 6 bases and V 2 bases, and 2 bases lay outside the gene matches. Germline V gives CDR1 MDHEN, CDR2 SYDVKM. In DNA, the CDR3 is TGTGCCAGCAGTTTACGGACAGGGGCCGAGCAGTACTTC. It codes for CASSLRTGAEQYF.

This chain joins TRBV9 and TRBJ2-7, with TRBD2 identical over 7 bases. Looked up from germline, CDR1 is SGDLS and CDR2 is YYNGEE. CDR3 length: 14 residues. Trimming removed 0 bases from V and 5 bases from J; junction bases left unmatched: 5. Written as DNA, the CDR3 is TGTGCCAGCAGCGTAGGCCTAGCGGAACACGAGCAGTACTTC. Translated, it gives CASSVGLAEHEQYF.

This clone appeared a few times. This chain joins TRBV19 and TRBJ1-2; unclear D gene. From germline, CDR1 is LNHDA and CDR2 SQIVND (reference sequence). Trimming took 4 bases from V and 4 from J, leaving 7 bases between them. The length of the CDR3 is 12 residues. The CDR3 spells CASSTYGYGYTF. As DNA, the CDR3 is TGTGCCAGTAGTACTTACGGCTATGGCTACACCTTC. The full variable domain, in which reference TRBV19 and TRBJ1-2 provide the parts outside the CDR3, is DGGITQSPKYLFRKEGQNVTLSCEQNLNHDAMYWYRQDPGQGLRLIYYSQIVNDFQKGDIAEGYSVSREKKESFPLTVTSAQKNPTAFYLCASSTYGYGYTFGSGTRLTVV.

The gene calls are TRBV2 and TRBJ2-3; 11 bases line up with TRBD2. J lost 7 bases, V lost 6 bases, and 9 bases had no gene match. The CDR3 covers 15 residues. The germline gives CDR1 SNHLY, CDR2 FYNNEI. The DNA of the CDR3 is TGTGCCAGCAGGAGTTTAGCGGGAGGGCCTTATACGCAGTATTTT. As protein: CASRSLAGGPYTQYF.

This clone was seen once. The chain employs TRBV9 and TRBJ2-1; the match to TRBD2 covers 9 bases. The J segment lost 5 bases and the V segment lost 0 bases, leaving 6 bases of the junction unmatched. This CDR3 is built from 16 residues. Germline V lookup: CDR1 SGDLS, CDR2 YYNGEE. CDR3 sequence (DNA): TGTGCCAGCAGCGTAGGGCGGCTAGCGGGAAACAATGAGCAGTTCTTC. Amino acids: CASSVGRLAGNNEQFF.

This chain connects TRBV5-4 to TRBJ2-1; possibly TRBD1 for D (6 bases). This CDR3 has 14 amino acids. V gave up 3 bases and J gave up 7 bases, with 14 bases separating them. Germline loops: CDR1 SGHNT, CDR2 YYREEE (reference sequence). CDR3 protein: CASSYGTLGNEQFF. In nucleotides, the CDR3 is TGTGCCAGCAGCTACGGGACACTAGGTAATGAGCAGTTCTTC.

Written as DNA, the CDR3 is TGTGCCAGCTCCCACAACGAAGTAGGGGCACCCTACGAGCAGTACTTC. Protein sequence: CASSHNEVGAPYEQYF. The J gene is TRBJ2-7, the V gene TRBV18, with D maybe TRBD1 (5 bases). V lost 6 bases, J lost 2 bases, and 20 bases lay in between. This CDR3 spans 16 amino acids. From germline, CDR1 is KGHSH and CDR2 LQKENI.

The V and J genes are TRBV5-1 and TRBJ2-1; D is unclear. The V gene lost 1 base and the J gene lost 7 bases, with 6 bases spanning the gap. CDR1 SGHRS and CDR2 YFSETQ come from the germline V gene. CDR3 length equals 12 residues. CDR3 sequence: CASSLNGNEQFF. The CDR3 DNA is TGCGCCAGCAGCTTGAACGGGAATGAGCAGTTCTTC.

This chain joins TRBV14 and TRBJ2-7; TRBD1 matches 7 bases. V was pared by 10 bases and J by 0 bases, with 9 bases of the junction left unmatched. The CDR3 is 14 amino acids. From germline, CDR1 is SGHDN and CDR2 FVKESK. The CDR3 sequence: CAKSTGTVSYEQYF. For the CDR3, the DNA is TGTGCCAAATCCACCGGGACAGTCTCCTACGAGCAGTACTTC.

There are a few counts of this clone. This chain joins TRBV7-9 and TRBJ2-7; 9 bases line up with TRBD2. The CDR3 is 16 amino acids. The germline CDR1 and CDR2 sequences are SEHNR and FQNEAQ (reference sequence). The V gene end was trimmed by 5 bases and the J gene end by 2 bases; junction bases not matched to a gene: 10. CDR3 nucleotides: TGTGCCAGCAGCCCCCGATCTAGCGGGGCCGCCTACGAGCAGTACTTC. It codes for CASSPRSSGAAYEQYF.

The rearrangement uses TRBV28 and TRBJ1-1, with 7 bases identical to TRBD1. Germline V gene sequence: CDR1 MDHEN, CDR2 SYDVKM. The CDR3 runs to 13 residues. V trimming: 6 bases; J trimming: 4 bases; junction bases outside the gene matches: 5. In DNA, the CDR3 is TGTGCCAGCAGGAGACAGGGAATCACTGAAGCTTTCTTT. This translates into CASRRQGITEAFF.

The genes are TRBV19 and TRBJ2-7; D possibly corresponds to TRBD2 (5 bases). Germline lookup yields CDR1 LNHDA and CDR2 SQIVND (reference sequence). Between the trimmed V and J ends, which lost 5 bases and 2 bases, there was a span of 16 bases. This CDR3 region has 15 residues. DNA for the CDR3: TGTGCCAGTAGTCGATCCTCTAGCAGACCCTACGAGCAGTACTTC. As protein: CASSRSSSRPYEQYF.

The J gene is TRBJ2-2, the V gene TRBV5-1; D call uncertain. Germline CDR1 reads SGHRS; CDR2 reads YFSETQ. V was pared by 4 bases and J by 0 bases, with 7 bases between. The CDR3 spans 14 residues. The CDR3 sequence is CASSAVTNTGELFF. DNA for the CDR3: TGCGCCAGCAGCGCGGTAACGAACACCGGGGAGCTGTTTTTT.

The rearrangement uses TRBV6-6 and TRBJ1-1; D not certain. Germline CDR1 is MNHNY and CDR2 is SVGAGI (reference sequence). The CDR3 totals 13 residues. Between the trimmed V and J ends, which lost 6 bases and 4 bases, there was a span of 12 bases. The CDR3 is CASSSARSTEAFF. Written as DNA, the CDR3 is TGTGCCAGCAGCTCTGCTCGCAGCACTGAAGCTTTCTTT.

The chain combines TRBV28 with TRBJ1-5; the match to TRBD1 covers 7 bases. Germline CDR1 is MDHEN and CDR2 is SYDVKM. There are 15 residues in the CDR3. V lost 6 bases to trimming and J lost 0 bases; unmatched junction nucleotides: 5. CDR3 nucleotide sequence: TGTGCCAGCAGGCGGACAGGAAATAGCAATCAGCCCCAGCATTTT. Translating it yields CASRRTGNSNQPQHF. Complete variable domain (other parts from reference TRBV28 and TRBJ1-5): DVKVTQSSRYLVKRTGEKVFLECVQDMDHENMFWYRQDPGLGLRLIYFSYDVKMKEKGDIPEGYSVSREKKERFSLILESASTNQTSMYLCASRRTGNSNQPQHFGDGTRLSIL.

V and J are TRBV6-5 and TRBJ1-1, with a tentative D call TRBD1 (6 bases). The CDR3 spans 13 residues. Per germline, CDR1 MNHEY and CDR2 SVGAGI. Deletions cut 5 bases from V and 0 bases from J, with 7 bases between. CDR3 in DNA: TGTGCCAGCAGTCGACAGGTGAACACTGAAGCTTTCTTT. This sequence encodes CASSRQVNTEAFF.

The chain employs TRBV27 and TRBJ1-2; tentative D call: TRBD1 (5 bases). V lost 4 bases and J 8 bases, leaving 17 bases between the germline ends. This CDR3 region has 14 residues. Germline V CDR1 and CDR2: MNHEY, SMNVEV (reference sequence). CDR3 DNA: TGTGCCAGCAGTTCCGACGGGATGGGGGGGGGCTACACCTTC. This gives the protein CASSSDGMGGGYTF.

The chain carries TRBV2 and TRBJ1-4; 8 bases match TRBD1. The length of the CDR3 is 15 residues. Germline loops: CDR1 SNHLY, CDR2 FYNNEI. The V segment lost 5 bases and the J segment 5 bases; nucleotides outside the gene matches: 7. The CDR3 here is CASSTGQDQNEKLFF. The CDR3 DNA reads TGTGCCAGCAGTACGGGACAGGACCAAAATGAAAAACTGTTTTTT.

The genes are TRBV6-1 and TRBJ2-6, with D maybe TRBD1 (5 bases). The CDR3 has 15 residues. The ends were cut back, 6 bases at V and 0 bases at J, with 9 bases in the middle. Germline V CDR1 and CDR2: MNHNS, SASEGT. The chain's CDR3 is CASRIQDSGANVLTF. The CDR3 DNA follows: TGTGCCAGCAGGATACAGGACTCTGGGGCCAACGTCCTGACTTTC.

This clone was detected ten times or more. The chain uses TRBV6-6 and TRBJ1-5; D not resolved. Germline V gene data show CDR1 as MNHNY and CDR2 as SVGAGI (reference sequence). The ends were cut back, 4 bases at V and 6 bases at J, with 7 bases in the middle. CDR3 length: 12 amino acids. The CDR3 sequence: CASSSTVQPQHF. CDR3 DNA: TGTGCCAGCAGTTCCACAGTTCAGCCCCAGCATTTT.

This chain links TRBV5-1 with TRBJ2-2, with TRBD2 identical over 8 bases. Germline CDR1 and CDR2: SGHRS and YFSETQ. The CDR3 consists of 16 residues. J was trimmed by 6 bases and V by 0 bases; bases with no gene match: 7. Here the CDR3 reads CASSLGPAGEAGELFF. In DNA form, the CDR3 reads TGCGCCAGCAGCTTGGGGCCAGCGGGAGAGGCCGGGGAGCTGTTTTTT.

This chain connects TRBV10-3 to TRBJ2-7, with D maybe TRBD2 (6 bases). V lost 11 bases and J lost 0, with 14 bases in between. The CDR3 sequence is 13 residues long. Germline V gives CDR1 ENHRY, CDR2 SYGVKD. The CDR3 coding sequence is TGTGCCGCCGCGGCGGGGCTCTCCTACGAGCAGTACTTC. It encodes CAAAAGLSYEQYF.

The chain combines TRBV11-2 with TRBJ1-4, with D possibly matching TRBD1 (6 bases). This CDR3 spans 15 amino acids. The V end lost 5 bases, the J end lost 7 bases, and 17 bases lay between the germline ends. Germline V CDR1 and CDR2: SGHAT, FQNNGV. The CDR3 is CASSHIRDKSEKLFF. In DNA form, the CDR3 reads TGTGCCAGCAGCCATATTCGGGACAAGAGTGAAAAACTGTTTTTT.

The chain is built from TRBV5-4 and TRBJ2-3; D possibly corresponds to TRBD2 (6 bases). V lost 0 bases and J 2 bases, leaving 13 bases between the germline ends. CDR1 is SGHNT and CDR2 is YYREEE in the germline V gene (reference sequence). The length of the CDR3 is 16 residues. This CDR3 is CASSLEWTNPTDTQYF. The CDR3 DNA sequence: TGTGCCAGCAGCTTGGAGTGGACTAACCCCACAGATACGCAGTATTTT.